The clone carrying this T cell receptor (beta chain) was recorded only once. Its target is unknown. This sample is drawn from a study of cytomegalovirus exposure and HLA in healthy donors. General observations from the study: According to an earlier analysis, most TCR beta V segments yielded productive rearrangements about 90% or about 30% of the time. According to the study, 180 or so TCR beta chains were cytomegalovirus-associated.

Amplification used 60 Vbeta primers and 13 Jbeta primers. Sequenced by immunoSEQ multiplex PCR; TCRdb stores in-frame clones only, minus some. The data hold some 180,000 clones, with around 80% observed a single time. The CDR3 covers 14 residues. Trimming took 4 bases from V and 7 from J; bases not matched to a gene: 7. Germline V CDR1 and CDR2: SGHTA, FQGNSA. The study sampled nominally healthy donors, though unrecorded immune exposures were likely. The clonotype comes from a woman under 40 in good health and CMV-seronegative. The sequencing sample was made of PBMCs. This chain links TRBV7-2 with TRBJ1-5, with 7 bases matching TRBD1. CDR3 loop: CASSSEGQAQPQHF. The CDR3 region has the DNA TGTGCCAGCAGCTCTGAAGGACAGGCCCAGCCCCAGCATTTT.